What follows is one T cell receptor beta chain and its context. What it recognizes is unknown. Germline CDR1 reads MNHEY; CDR2 reads SVGAGI. The CDR3 consists of 13 residues. J gave up 3 bases and V 6 bases, and 3 bases lay outside the gene matches. 60 Vbeta and 13 Jbeta primers were used in PCR. Libraries were prepared by immunoSEQ multiplex PCR; TCRdb keeps only in-frame clonotypes and omits some of them. The table has approximately 170,000 clones, 70% to 90% seen once. The sample belongs to a study of cytomegalovirus exposure and HLA in healthy donors. Findings of the study overall: Reports indicate that TCR beta sequences accurately predicted the HLA-A and HLA-B alleles of most subjects. Excluded were some V segments that proved indistinguishable, including TRBV6-2 and TRBV6-3. A missense variant in DCLRE1C was later tied to TCR beta V- and J-gene trimming. Rare sequences made up most TCRs, while some public TCRs were found in many donors.

Sequencing input: PBMCs. This clonotype was obtained from a male donor in good health and CMV-seronegative. The V gene is TRBV6-5, the J gene TRBJ2-5; 8 nucleotides match TRBD2. DNA of the CDR3: TGTGCCAGCAGCTACGGGGGGGAAGAGACCCAGTACTTC. The encoded protein is CASSYGGEETQYF.